The 5 T cell receptor beta chains below were found in one sample sequenced in a study of identical twins. TCRdb re-called the 5' RACE reads through MiXCR, storing one row per CDR3 protein. Altogether about 530,000 distinct CDR3 sequences are present, around 24% being singletons, with the ten largest covering about 0.5%. These data were likewise used in another study, on yellow fever vaccine responses in identical twins.

Material for sequencing was CD4+ T cells sorted from blood. These receptors all stem from a woman in her late teens or twenties in good health.

The chain joins TRBV25-1 to TRBJ2-3; possibly TRBD1 for D (6 bases). V lost 2 bases and J 3 bases, leaving 24 bases between the germline ends. Looked up from germline, CDR1 is MGHDK and CDR2 is SYGVNS. The CDR3 is 19 residues long. CDR3 loop: CASSEPMGASPAGTDTQYF. The CDR3 region has the DNA TGTGCCAGCAGTGAACCCATGGGGGCAAGCCCGGCCGGAACAGATACGCAGTATTTT.

V gene TRBV27 combines with J gene TRBJ2-7; a possible D gene is TRBD1 (7 bases). This CDR3 region has 11 residues. Trimming removed 6 bases from V and 8 bases from J, with 11 bases in between. The germline gives CDR1 MNHEY, CDR2 SMNVEV (reference sequence). CDR3 DNA: TGTGCCAGCAGGCGGGACAGCCAGCAGTACTTC. It translates to CASRRDSQQYF.

This clonotype was observed a few times. J is TRBJ2-3 and V is TRBV6-1; 9 positions agree with TRBD2. The junction had 8 bases not matched to a gene; V was cut back by 8 bases and J by 5 bases. The CDR3 extends over 14 amino acids. Looked up from germline, CDR1 is MNHNS and CDR2 is SASEGT. The chain's CDR3 is CASRLAGAGDTQYF. CDR3 coding DNA: TGTGCCAGCCGCTTAGCGGGGGCTGGAGATACGCAGTATTTT.

This clonotype was seen a handful of times. The chain carries TRBV12-3 or TRBV12-4 and TRBJ2-1, with TRBD2 identical over 9 bases. The CDR3 sequence is 15 residues long. The trim removed 7 bases at V and 10 bases at J, leaving 14 bases unmatched. CDR3 nucleotides: TGTGCCAGCACTCCAGGGAGTAGCGGGAGTTGGGAGCAGTTCTTC. This translates into CASTPGSSGSWEQFF.

V usage is TRBV6-4 and J usage is TRBJ1-2; D perhaps matches TRBD1 (6 bases). In germline, CDR1 is MRHNA, CDR2 SNTAGT. This CDR3 comprises 13 residues. V was cut by 8 bases and J by 4 bases, with 14 bases left in between. DNA for the CDR3: TGTGCCAGCCGCGGGGGGCAGGGCTATGGCTACACCTTC. The encoded protein is CASRGGQGYGYTF.